Each of the 15 T cell receptor beta chains below was sequenced from the same sample in a study of cytotoxic CD8 clonotypes in ibrutinib-treated CLL. Assay: immunoSEQ multiplex PCR; the TCRdb copy retains only in-frame clones and omits some. This table has thousands of clones, 60% to 80% appearing once. The sequencing used PBMCs, collected before ibrutinib treatment. The receptors shown here come from a human donor with chronic lymphocytic leukemia.

The chain employs TRBV2 and TRBJ1-5; D ambiguous. The CDR3 length is 15 residues. V was pared by 3 bases and J by 0 bases, with 9 bases between. CDR1 SNHLY and CDR2 FYNNEI come from the germline V gene. The CDR3 DNA is TGTGCCAGCAGTGACAGACCCTTTAGCAATCAGCCCCAGCATTTT. It is translated as CASSDRPFSNQPQHF. The complete variable domain, with remaining parts taken from reference TRBV2 and TRBJ1-5, reads EPEVTQTPSHQVTQMGQEVILRCVPISNHLYFYWYRQILGQKVEFLVSFYNNEISEKSEIFDDQFSVERPDGSNFTLKIRSTKLEDSAMYFCASSDRPFSNQPQHFGDGTRLSIL.

The chain employs TRBV6-1 and TRBJ1-6, with 7 nucleotides matching TRBD1. This CDR3 has 15 residues. With 2 bases clipped from V and 4 bases from J, the junction kept 2 bases outside the gene matches. Germline V lookup: CDR1 MNHNS, CDR2 SASEGT. DNA for the CDR3: TGTGCCAGCAGTGAACCGGGACAGTATAATTCACCCCTCCACTTT. This encodes CASSEPGQYNSPLHF.

This clone is medium-sized in the sample. This rearrangement joins TRBV29-1 to TRBJ2-7, with D perhaps matching TRBD1 (6 bases). The V end was cut by 5 bases, the J end by 6 bases, with 11 bases between. The CDR3 extends over 11 amino acids. Germline V gene lookup returns CDR1 SQVTM and CDR2 ANQGSEA. CDR3 coding DNA: TGCAGCGTTCAACAGGGTGGCGAGCAGTACTTC. Encoded protein: CSVQQGGEQYF.

The V gene is TRBV19, the J gene TRBJ1-2; 7 nucleotides agree with TRBD1. The CDR3 is 16 residues long. The germline V gene encodes CDR1 LNHDA and CDR2 SQIVND (reference sequence). After removal of 5 bases from V and 8 bases from J, the junction contained 17 bases not matched to a gene. The DNA of the CDR3 is TGTGCCAGTAGTGCCGGATGGGGACAGCAAGGTCGGGGCTACACCTTC. It specifies CASSAGWGQQGRGYTF.

The chain recombines TRBV7-9 with TRBJ1-5; D might be TRBD1 (5 bases). This CDR3 is built from 12 residues. Germline V lookup: CDR1 SEHNR, CDR2 FQNEAQ (reference sequence). With 7 bases removed from V and 4 bases from J, the gap between germline ends came to 8 bases. The CDR3 spells CASTKGNQPQHF. The CDR3 DNA is TGTGCCAGCACCAAGGGGAATCAGCCCCAGCATTTT. The full variable domain, with the rest looked up from reference TRBV7-9 and TRBJ1-5, is DTGVSQNPRHKITKRGQNVTFRCDPISEHNRLYWYRQTLGQGPEFLTYFQNEAQLEKSRLLSDRFSAERPKGSFSTLEIQRTEQGDSAMYLCASTKGNQPQHFGDGTRLSIL.

The J gene is TRBJ2-1, the V gene TRBV29-1; 13 nucleotides line up with TRBD2. Unmatched junction bases numbered 3, after V lost 7 bases and J lost 6 bases. Germline CDR1 is SQVTM and CDR2 is ANQGSEA. This CDR3 has 13 residues. CDR3 protein: CSGGLAGPNEQFF. CDR3 in DNA: TGCAGCGGGGGACTAGCGGGGCCCAATGAGCAGTTCTTC.

The CDR3 sequence: CASSPAGGVTEQFF. The DNA for the CDR3 is TGTGCCAGCAGCCCGGCCGGGGGGGTGACTGAGCAGTTCTTC. The chain carries TRBV11-3 and TRBJ2-1, with 8 bases matching TRBD2. V lost 5 bases to trimming and J lost 9 bases; unmatched junction nucleotides: 9. The germline V gene has CDR1 SGHNT and CDR2 YENEEA. The CDR3 runs 14 residues.

CDR3: CASNQQGANTEAFF. DNA for the CDR3: TGTGCCAGCAATCAACAGGGGGCGAACACTGAAGCTTTCTTT. The chain couples TRBV6-1 to TRBJ1-1; 9 positions agree with TRBD1. This CDR3 has 14 residues. Germline CDR1 reads MNHNS; CDR2 reads SASEGT. The trim removed 7 bases at V and 1 base at J, leaving 4 bases unmatched.

The chain employs TRBV5-4 and TRBJ2-4; D is unclear. The length of the CDR3 is 15 residues. Germline V gene lookup returns CDR1 SGHNT and CDR2 YYREEE (reference sequence). V lost 0 bases and J 0 bases, leaving 7 bases between the germline ends. CDR3 nucleotide sequence: TGTGCCAGCAGCTTGGCCTCAGCAGCCAAAAACATTCAGTACTTC. As protein: CASSLASAAKNIQYF.

V is TRBV19 and J is TRBJ1-5; no firm D call. The V end was cut by 4 bases, the J end by 7 bases, with 11 bases between. This CDR3 contains 13 residues. CDR1 LNHDA and CDR2 SQIVND come from the germline V gene (reference sequence). The CDR3 bases are TGTGCCAGTAGTACCCACATGAGGCAGCCCCAGCATTTT. Amino acids: CASSTHMRQPQHF.

This chain links TRBV27 with TRBJ1-2; TRBD1 is a possible D gene (5 bases). Trimming removed 5 bases at V and 7 bases at J, with 11 bases between. The CDR3 extends over 12 amino acids. Germline CDR1 reads MNHEY; CDR2 reads SMNVEV (reference sequence). The DNA for the CDR3 is TGTGCCAGCAGTGGGGGGTCGGCTGGCTACACCTTC. Translated, it gives CASSGGSAGYTF.

The gene calls are TRBV5-1 and TRBJ1-1; 7 nucleotides line up with TRBD1. The germline gives CDR1 SGHRS, CDR2 YFSETQ. V lost 0 bases to trimming and J lost 1 base; unmatched junction nucleotides: 3. This CDR3 has 15 amino acids. The CDR3 protein is CASSLGGTENTEAFF. The CDR3 DNA reads TGCGCCAGCAGCTTGGGGGGGACAGAGAACACTGAAGCTTTCTTT. The variable domain in full, completed from reference TRBV5-1 and TRBJ1-1, reads KAGVTQTPRYLIKTRGQQVTLSCSPISGHRSVSWYQQTPGQGLQFLFEYFSETQRNKGNFPGRFSGRQFSNSRSEMNVSTLELGDSALYLCASSLGGTENTEAFFGQGTRLTVV.

The chain links TRBV19 to TRBJ2-7, with 11 bases aligning to TRBD2. V dropped 4 bases and J dropped 2; count of bases not matched to a gene: 4. Germline V lookup: CDR1 LNHDA, CDR2 SQIVND (reference sequence). The CDR3 covers 15 residues. In DNA form, the CDR3 reads TGTGCCAGTAGTACGGGACTAGCGGAAACCTACGAGCAGTACTTC. It is translated as CASSTGLAETYEQYF. The variable domain in full, with the rest retrieved from reference TRBV19 and TRBJ2-7, is DGGITQSPKYLFRKEGQNVTLSCEQNLNHDAMYWYRQDPGQGLRLIYYSQIVNDFQKGDIAEGYSVSREKKESFPLTVTSAQKNPTAFYLCASSTGLAETYEQYFGPGTRLTVT.

This clone has more than one count but fewer than ten. The CDR3, as DNA: TGTGCCATCGGGGAAGAATTAAGCACTGGGGCCCATCCGGGAGCTAACTATGGCTACACCTTC. This gives the protein CAIGEELSTGAHPGANYGYTF. The chain couples TRBV10-3 to TRBJ1-2; D might be TRBD1 (5 bases). Germline CDR1 is ENHRY and CDR2 is SYGVKD. Trimming took 8 bases from V and 0 from J, leaving 34 bases between them. The CDR3 runs to 21 residues.

Only one count was recorded for this clone. J is TRBJ2-7 and V is TRBV28; 11 bases fit TRBD1. The CDR3 contains 15 residues. V shed 6 bases and J 5 bases; nucleotides not matched to a gene: 9. The germline gives CDR1 MDHEN, CDR2 SYDVKM. The CDR3 spells CASRSWTGGLDEQYF. For the CDR3, the DNA is TGTGCCAGCAGGTCCTGGACAGGGGGCCTCGACGAGCAGTACTTC.